The present entry profiles one T cell receptor (beta chain) with its context. Its target is unknown. This sample is drawn from a study of Ad26.COV2.S vaccination and SARS-CoV-2 variants. The study's findings and limits: Analyses of TCR breadth and depth may have underestimated total T cell responses. Non-spike TCR breadth was similar in vaccine and placebo recipients. Vaccine recipients showed a spike-specific TCR breadth that was higher than in placebo recipients.

Only in-frame clones appear in the TCRdb table, and some are missing; sequencing was by immunoSEQ multiplex PCR. The profile covers more than 40,000 clones, with 75% to 85% appearing a single time and about half taken by the ten largest. This CDR3 contains 21 residues. Germline CDR1 reads LNHDA; CDR2 reads SQIVND (reference sequence). The V gene end was trimmed by 4 bases and the J gene end by 7 bases; junction bases not matched to a gene: 27. The origin of this receptor is a human donor who had recovered from COVID-19. This chain connects TRBV19 to TRBJ2-1; 8 bases match TRBD2. This specimen was peripheral blood, taken after recovery from COVID-19. In DNA, the CDR3 is TGTGCCAGTAGTAGGTTACGGGGTTGGACCTTTGGGCGGGAGGATTGGAATGAGCAGTTCTTC. It translates to CASSRLRGWTFGREDWNEQFF.